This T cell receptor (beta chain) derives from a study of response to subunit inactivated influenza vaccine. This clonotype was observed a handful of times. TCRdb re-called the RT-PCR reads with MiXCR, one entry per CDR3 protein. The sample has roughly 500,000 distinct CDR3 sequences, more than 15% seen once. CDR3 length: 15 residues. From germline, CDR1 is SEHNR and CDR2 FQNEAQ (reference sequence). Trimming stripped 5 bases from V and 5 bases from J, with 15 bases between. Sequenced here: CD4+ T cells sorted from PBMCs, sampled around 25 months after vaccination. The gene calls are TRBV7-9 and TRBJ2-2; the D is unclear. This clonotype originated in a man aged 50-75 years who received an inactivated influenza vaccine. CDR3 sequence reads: CASSRRRVGTGELFF. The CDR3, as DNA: TGTGCCAGCAGCCGTCGCCGTGTAGGGACCGGGGAGCTGTTTTTT. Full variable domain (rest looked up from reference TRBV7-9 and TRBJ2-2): DTGVSQNPRHKITKRGQNVTFRCDPISEHNRLYWYRQTLGQGPEFLTYFQNEAQLEKSRLLSDRFSAERPKGSFSTLEIQRTEQGDSAMYLCASSRRRVGTGELFFGEGSRLTVL.